The next 28 T cell receptor beta chains were all read from a single sample in a study of blood T cell repertoires in COVID-19. The method was immunoSEQ multiplex PCR; TCRdb's version includes in-frame clones alone and lacks a portion of them. This sample yields some 80,000 clones, of which around 90% are seen a single time; about 2.5% belongs to the top ten. Specimen: peripheral blood. These receptors came from a human donor in a cohort sampled during active COVID-19.

This clone has a count of ten or more. The chain combines TRBV20-1 with TRBJ2-3; 14 bases fit TRBD2. The germline V gene has CDR1 DFQATT and CDR2 SNEGSKA (reference sequence). V lost 3 bases and J lost 6; bases outside the gene matches: 8. CDR3 length equals 16 residues. This CDR3 reads CSASQTSGGAGDTQYF. The CDR3 nucleotides are TGCAGTGCTAGTCAGACTAGCGGGGGGGCCGGTGATACGCAGTATTTT.

The chain couples TRBV4-3 to TRBJ2-2, with 7 bases aligning to TRBD1. Germline trimming cut 4 bases from V and 4 bases from J; bases unmatched to any gene: 3. The length of the CDR3 is 14 residues. Per germline, CDR1 LGHNA and CDR2 YSLEER. CDR3 coding DNA: TGCGCCAGCAGCCCGGGACAGCGCACCGGGGAGCTGTTTTTT. Translation: CASSPGQRTGELFF.

The rearrangement links TRBV4-1 to TRBJ2-6, with D maybe TRBD2 (6 bases). CDR1 is MGHRA and CDR2 is YSYEKL in the germline V gene. CDR3 length: 17 amino acids. Trimming cost V 0 bases and J 4 bases, with 13 bases left between them. CDR3: CASSQDGGAGGANVLTF. The CDR3 nucleotides read TGCGCCAGCAGCCAAGATGGAGGGGCGGGAGGGGCCAACGTCCTGACTTTC.

V and J are TRBV7-2 and TRBJ2-3; D is unresolved. Trimming pared 4 bases from V and 1 base from J, leaving 3 bases between. CDR3 size: 12 residues. Per the germline V gene, CDR1 is SGHTA and CDR2 is FQGNSA. The CDR3 DNA reads as TGTGCCAGCAGCTCTCGCACAGATACGCAGTATTTT. Translating gives CASSSRTDTQYF.

This chain uses TRBV4-1 with TRBJ2-7, with 10 bases aligning to TRBD2. The trim removed 5 bases at V and 3 bases at J, leaving 10 bases unmatched. Germline loops: CDR1 MGHRA, CDR2 YSYEKL. The CDR3 is 16 residues long. The CDR3 DNA reads TGCGCCAGCAGCAAAGGTGGGACTAGCGTCATCTACGAGCAGTACTTC. Amino acid sequence: CASSKGGTSVIYEQYF.

This chain connects TRBV13 to TRBJ2-1; tentative D call: TRBD1 (6 bases). V was pared by 5 bases and J by 8 bases, with 16 bases between. The CDR3 covers 14 residues. The germline V gene encodes CDR1 PRHDT and CDR2 FYEKMQ (reference sequence). The DNA of the CDR3 is TGTGCCAGCAGCCAAGGGACACCAGGCGATGAGCAGTTCTTC. It yields the protein CASSQGTPGDEQFF.

The chain recombines TRBV28 with TRBJ1-3; the D is unclear. The V gene lost 5 bases and the J gene lost 0 bases, with 14 bases spanning the gap. CDR1 is MDHEN and CDR2 is SYDVKM in the germline V gene. The CDR3 contains 16 residues. CDR3 nucleotide sequence: TGTGCCAGCAGTCCCCCAGGTCCCAACTCTGGAAACACCATATATTTT. This sequence encodes CASSPPGPNSGNTIYF.

This CDR3 reads CASSLDRRQETQYF. As DNA, the CDR3 is TGTGCCAGCAGCTTGGACAGGCGTCAAGAGACCCAGTACTTC. J is TRBJ2-5 and V is TRBV5-6; D is perhaps TRBD1 (5 bases). Trimming removed 0 bases from V and 2 bases from J, with 8 bases in between. This CDR3 has 14 amino acids. Germline assignment: CDR1 SGHDT and CDR2 YYEEEE.

J is TRBJ2-7 and V is TRBV19, with 8 bases that match TRBD1. Per the germline V gene, CDR1 is LNHDA and CDR2 is SQIVND (reference sequence). V lost 5 bases to trimming and J lost 2 bases; unmatched junction nucleotides: 8. The CDR3 runs to 15 residues. Here the CDR3 DNA reads TGTGCCAGTAGTGCAGGGGGCCGCGGGACCTACGAGCAGTACTTC. Translating it yields CASSAGGRGTYEQYF.

The V gene is TRBV7-8, the J gene TRBJ2-7; 7 positions match TRBD1. Unmatched junction bases numbered 6, after V lost 0 bases and J lost 4 bases. Per the germline V gene, CDR1 is SGHVS and CDR2 is FQNEAQ. This CDR3 contains 15 residues. The CDR3 coding sequence is TGTGCCAGCAGCTTAGCAACAGGGGTCTGGTACGAGCAGTACTTC. As protein: CASSLATGVWYEQYF.

This chain joins TRBV28 and TRBJ1-4; TRBD1 agrees at 9 bases. Germline CDR1 MDHEN, CDR2 SYDVKM. This CDR3 has 15 residues. V lost 6 bases to trimming and J lost 8 bases; unmatched junction nucleotides: 10. This CDR3 is CASSITGTGNEKLFF. CDR3 in DNA: TGTGCCAGCAGCATAACCGGGACAGGGAACGAAAAACTGTTTTTT.

The rearrangement joins TRBV10-2 to TRBJ2-1; TRBD2 matches 8 bases. The CDR3 length is 13 residues. The germline gives CDR1 WSHSY, CDR2 SAAADI. With 8 bases clipped from V and 9 bases from J, the junction kept 9 bases outside the gene matches. CDR3 in amino acids: CASSREGPGEQFF. DNA for the CDR3: TGCGCCAGCTCCCGGGAGGGCCCAGGTGAGCAGTTCTTC.

V gene TRBV18 combines with J gene TRBJ2-1, with D possibly matching TRBD2 (5 bases). Germline V gene lookup returns CDR1 KGHSH and CDR2 LQKENI. V was trimmed by 1 base and J by 7 bases, leaving 8 bases between them. CDR3 length: 13 amino acids. CDR3 residues: CASSPQSGNEQFF. The CDR3 DNA reads TGTGCCAGCTCACCACAGAGCGGAAATGAGCAGTTCTTC.

J is TRBJ1-4 and V is TRBV7-9; no reliable D call. V was clipped by 0 bases and J by 3 bases, with 11 bases between them. Germline assignment: CDR1 SEHNR and CDR2 FQNEAQ (reference sequence). CDR3 length: 16 residues. The DNA for the CDR3 is TGTGCCAGCAGCTTAGCTGGTAGTAGCTCTAATGAAAAACTGTTTTTT. Protein product: CASSLAGSSSNEKLFF. The complete variable domain, with remaining parts taken from reference TRBV7-9 and TRBJ1-4, reads DTGVSQNPRHKITKRGQNVTFRCDPISEHNRLYWYRQTLGQGPEFLTYFQNEAQLEKSRLLSDRFSAERPKGSFSTLEIQRTEQGDSAMYLCASSLAGSSSNEKLFFGSGTQLSVL.

This sequence joins TRBV19 and TRBJ2-7; 9 nucleotides match TRBD1. CDR3 length: 12 amino acids. Germline V CDR1 and CDR2: LNHDA, SQIVND (reference sequence). Trimming at V came to 9 bases and at J to 2 bases, leaving 2 bases not matched to a gene. The DNA of the CDR3 is TGTGCCAGCCGGACAGGGGCCTACGAGCAGTACTTC. Its translation: CASRTGAYEQYF.

The CDR3 loop is CASSVGASGEHEQYF. The CDR3 DNA sequence: TGTGCCAGCAGCGTAGGGGCTAGCGGGGAACACGAGCAGTACTTC. The genes are TRBV9 and TRBJ2-7, with TRBD2 matching over 9 bases. Germline values: CDR1 SGDLS, CDR2 YYNGEE. There are 15 residues in the CDR3. Trimming removed 0 bases from V and 5 bases from J; junction bases left unmatched: 6.

V and J are TRBV5-4 and TRBJ2-6; weak D call: TRBD2 (5 bases). Germline assignment: CDR1 SGHNT and CDR2 YYREEE (reference sequence). V was clipped by 3 bases and J by 2 bases, with 12 bases between them. CDR3 size: 16 residues. CDR3: CASSSKDGTGANVLTF. The CDR3 coding sequence is TGTGCCAGCAGCTCTAAAGACGGGACTGGGGCCAACGTCCTGACTTTC.

The chain joins TRBV6-2 or TRBV6-3 to TRBJ2-5, with a possible D match to TRBD2 (5 bases). This CDR3 region has 13 residues. Trimming left V 4 bases short and J 5 bases short, with 11 bases between. Germline CDR1 is MNHEY and CDR2 is SVGEGT. CDR3 sequence: CASSSGQRETQYF. The CDR3, as DNA: TGTGCCAGCAGTTCCGGGCAGCGGGAGACCCAGTACTTC.

The chain recombines TRBV5-4 with TRBJ1-2; maybe TRBD1 (5 bases). V was clipped by 3 bases and J by 0 bases, with 15 bases between them. CDR3 length equals 16 residues. Looked up from germline, CDR1 is SGHNT and CDR2 is YYREEE (reference sequence). DNA of the CDR3: TGTGCCAGCAGCTGGGGCACTTTGGGCCCTAACTATGGCTACACCTTC. Translated: CASSWGTLGPNYGYTF.

The rearrangement uses TRBV24-1 and TRBJ2-5; the D is unclear. V was clipped by 3 bases and J by 2 bases, with 9 bases between them. The germline V gene encodes CDR1 KGHDR and CDR2 SFDVKD. CDR3 length equals 14 residues. DNA for the CDR3: TGTGCCACCAGTGATGGCTTGTCGCAAGAGACCCAGTACTTC. Amino acid sequence: CATSDGLSQETQYF.

The chain recombines TRBV15 with TRBJ2-5, with TRBD1 identical over 8 bases. The CDR3 covers 14 residues. V lost 5 bases, J lost 1 base, and 3 bases stayed unmatched. Per the germline V gene, CDR1 is LNHNV and CDR2 is YYDKDF (reference sequence). CDR3: CATSPDRVQETQYF. The CDR3 DNA reads as TGTGCCACCAGCCCGGACAGGGTCCAAGAGACCCAGTACTTC.

The chain links TRBV18 to TRBJ1-2; tentatively, D is TRBD1 (6 bases). Germline CDR1 and CDR2: KGHSH and LQKENI. V lost 3 bases, J lost 0 bases, and 11 bases lay in between. CDR3 length: 15 residues. The CDR3 here is CASSPGGTANYGYTF. In nucleotides, the CDR3 is TGTGCCAGCTCACCTGGGGGCACGGCTAACTATGGCTACACCTTC.

The chain joins TRBV19 to TRBJ1-2; D is unclear. The V gene's germline CDR1 is LNHDA and CDR2 SQIVND (reference sequence). The CDR3 length is 13 residues. Trimming stripped 1 base from V and 6 bases from J, with 9 bases between. The CDR3 region is CASSIGVLNGYTF. The CDR3 bases are TGTGCCAGTAGTATAGGAGTGCTGAATGGCTACACCTTC.

In nucleotides, the CDR3 is TGCGCCAGCAGCCACGCGACAGGGAGAAGCACTGAAGCTTTCTTT. Translating gives CASSHATGRSTEAFF. The V and J genes are TRBV4-3 and TRBJ1-1; TRBD1 agrees at 7 bases. The germline CDR1 and CDR2 sequences are LGHNA and YSLEER. J was trimmed by 4 bases and V by 3 bases; bases with no gene match: 8. The CDR3 extends over 15 amino acids.

The chain is built from TRBV5-8 and TRBJ2-7; a possible D gene is TRBD2 (6 bases). V shed 0 bases and J shed 2 bases, with 15 bases lying between them. Germline V gives CDR1 SGHTS, CDR2 YDEGEE. The length of the CDR3 is 16 residues. CDR3 sequence reads: CASSLVPRERTYEQYF. The CDR3 coding sequence is TGTGCCAGCAGCTTGGTCCCACGGGAGAGGACCTACGAGCAGTACTTC.

The rearrangement joins TRBV28 to TRBJ2-1; 7 nucleotides agree with TRBD1. The length of the CDR3 is 17 residues. J gave up 4 bases and V 4 bases, and 13 bases lay outside the gene matches. From germline, CDR1 is MDHEN and CDR2 SYDVKM. In DNA form, the CDR3 reads TGTGCCAGCAGTTCCCCAAGGGGGCCACGGAGTTACAATGAGCAGTTCTTC. Translated: CASSSPRGPRSYNEQFF.

V and J are TRBV19 and TRBJ1-3, with D perhaps matching TRBD1 (6 bases). Trimming shortened V by 8 bases and J by 3 bases, and 17 bases separated the two germline ends. The V gene's germline CDR1 is LNHDA and CDR2 SQIVND (reference sequence). The CDR3 length is 15 residues. In DNA form, the CDR3 reads TGTGCCAGTGCCCTTCGGGGGGCCTATGGAAACACCATATATTTT. It encodes CASALRGAYGNTIYF.

The chain employs TRBV15 and TRBJ2-1, with D possibly TRBD2 on 6 matching bases. The V end was cut by 0 bases, the J end by 1 base, with 10 bases between. Germline CDR1 LNHNV, CDR2 YYDKDF (reference sequence). This CDR3 is built from 16 residues. The CDR3 bases are TGTGCCACCAGCAGAGAAACGGGACTGTCCTACAATGAGCAGTTCTTC. It codes for CATSRETGLSYNEQFF.